Reported below is one T cell receptor (beta chain). The sample comes from a study of blood T cell repertoires in COVID-19. On the study more broadly: Both acute and convalescent COVID-19 samples were obtained from the United States, Italy and Spain.

The CDR3 is 14 amino acids. With V trimmed by 4 bases and J by 3 bases, 5 bases remained unmatched. Germline V CDR1 and CDR2: LNHDA, SQIVND (reference sequence). This table comes from immunoSEQ multiplex PCR, and its TCRdb copy is limited to in-frame clones, with some not included. The profile shows 250,000 to 300,000 clones, 75% to 90% of them singletons. The clonotype comes from a woman aged 40 to 50 who had recovered from COVID-19. What was sequenced was peripheral blood. The V call is TRBV19, the J call TRBJ2-7, with 8 bases fitting TRBD1. This CDR3 is CASSRAGGNYEQYF. The CDR3 DNA is TGTGCCAGTAGTAGGGCAGGGGGCAACTACGAGCAGTACTTC.